This entry lists 32 T cell receptor beta chains sequenced from one sample in a study of response to subunit inactivated influenza vaccine. Each CDR3 protein is one row after TCRdb ran MiXCR on the RT-PCR reads. The sample has approximately 530,000 distinct CDR3 sequences, 6.5% to 8% seen once. Sequenced here: PBMCs from blood, sampled 23 to 25 months after vaccination. Receptors were obtained from a man between 45 and 75 years old who received an inactivated influenza vaccine.

This clonotype came up a few times. The genes are TRBV5-1 and TRBJ2-1, with 8 nucleotides matching TRBD2. J was trimmed by 5 bases and V by 3 bases; bases with no gene match: 13. The germline V gene has CDR1 SGHRS and CDR2 YFSETQ. The CDR3 extends over 17 amino acids. The CDR3 loop is CASSSDEVAGLNNEQFF. The CDR3 DNA is TGCGCCAGCAGCTCGGACGAAGTAGCGGGACTTAACAATGAGCAGTTCTTC.

This clonotype was recorded many times. The rearrangement links TRBV29-1 to TRBJ2-3, with D tentatively TRBD1 (6 bases). Germline values: CDR1 SQVTM, CDR2 ANQGSEA. The CDR3 has 13 amino acids. Trimming removed 4 bases at V and 5 bases at J, with 13 bases between. The CDR3 nucleotides are TGCAGCGTTGTGTCAGGGACAAGAGATACGCAGTATTTT. Its protein is CSVVSGTRDTQYF.

This chain connects TRBV20-1 to TRBJ1-3; no reliable D call. In germline, CDR1 is DFQATT, CDR2 SNEGSKA (reference sequence). Trimming removed 6 bases from V and 0 bases from J, with 12 bases in between. The CDR3 runs 14 residues. DNA of the CDR3: TGCAGTGCCAAGATCCCAAACTCTGGAAACACCATATATTTT. Translating gives CSAKIPNSGNTIYF.

This clonotype was recorded many times. The chain links TRBV29-1 to TRBJ2-5; tentatively, D is TRBD1 or TRBD2 (5 bases each). In germline, CDR1 is SQVTM, CDR2 ANQGSEA. This CDR3 comprises 13 residues. Trimming took 1 base from V and 7 from J, leaving 13 bases between them. The CDR3 DNA reads TGCAGCGTTGAAGGGTGGGACCTTGGGACCCAGTACTTC. It yields the protein CSVEGWDLGTQYF.

The V gene is TRBV12-3 or TRBV12-4, the J gene TRBJ2-7; tentative D call: TRBD1 (6 bases). The V gene lost 6 bases and the J gene lost 5 bases, with 14 bases spanning the gap. The CDR3 runs 13 residues. The CDR3 sequence: CASSLDRLNEQYF. CDR3 in DNA: TGTGCCAGCAGCCTAGACAGGTTAAACGAGCAGTACTTC.

Details on this clonotype: Since a much larger clone is just one base distant, this may be a read error. The V and J genes are TRBV5-6 and TRBJ1-2, with unresolved D. The CDR3 has 12 amino acids. Trimming removed 8 bases from V and 7 bases from J, with 15 bases in between. Germline assignment: CDR1 SGHDT and CDR2 YYEEEE. CDR3 coding DNA: TGTGCCAGGAGCCCTGGGGTTGGTGGCTACACCTTC. It codes for CARSPGVGGYTF.

This clonotype was observed a few times. The chain uses TRBV5-1 and TRBJ2-7; 14 bases fit TRBD2. J lost 5 bases, V lost 4 bases, and 5 bases had no gene match. The germline V gene encodes CDR1 SGHRS and CDR2 YFSETQ. The CDR3 contains 15 residues. Here the CDR3 DNA reads TGCGCCAGCAGCCCTGGGACTAGCGGGGGTCACGAGCAGTACTTC. This translates into CASSPGTSGGHEQYF.

The chain couples TRBV24-1 to TRBJ2-5, with 9 nucleotides matching TRBD1. This CDR3 contains 16 residues. The germline V gene encodes CDR1 KGHDR and CDR2 SFDVKD. V shed 6 bases and J 2 bases; nucleotides not matched to a gene: 9. The CDR3 bases are TGTGCCACCAGTAGCCCCCGGGACAGGGATCAAGAGACCCAGTACTTC. Translating it yields CATSSPRDRDQETQYF.

This clonotype showed up just a few times. V is TRBV11-2 and J is TRBJ2-1; a weak D match, TRBD2 (5 bases). This CDR3 spans 12 amino acids. The germline V gene encodes CDR1 SGHAT and CDR2 FQNNGV. Trimming took off 6 bases at V and 10 bases at J, with 13 bases between the two ends. This chain's CDR3 is CASSFGRGEQFF. The CDR3 nucleotides read TGTGCCAGCAGTTTTGGTCGGGGAGAGCAGTTCTTC.

This clonotype was seen at least ten times. The chain carries TRBV20-1 and TRBJ2-3, with 8 bases identical to TRBD1. The junction had 10 bases not matched to a gene; V was cut back by 3 bases and J by 11 bases. Germline assignment: CDR1 DFQATT and CDR2 SNEGSKA (reference sequence). CDR3 length: 13 residues. The CDR3 DNA is TGCAGTGCTAGGAGCCCCACAGGGGGGTTGCAGTATTTT. Translation: CSARSPTGGLQYF.

The chain couples TRBV4-2 to TRBJ2-5; 9 positions match TRBD1. From germline, CDR1 is LGHNA and CDR2 YNFKEQ. This CDR3 is 14 amino acids long. The V segment lost 5 bases and the J segment 5 bases; nucleotides outside the gene matches: 6. The CDR3 protein is CASSENRGRETQYF. CDR3 sequence (DNA): TGTGCCAGCAGCGAAAACAGGGGGCGCGAGACCCAGTACTTC.

This clonotype was found many times. The gene calls are TRBV7-2 and TRBJ2-7; TRBD2 matches 12 bases. CDR3 length equals 15 residues. V was clipped by 5 bases and J by 4 bases; unmatched bases: 6. Germline values: CDR1 SGHTA, CDR2 FQGNSA. The chain's CDR3 is CASSPTSGSLYEQYF. The CDR3 bases are TGTGCCAGCAGCCCGACTAGCGGGAGCCTATACGAGCAGTACTTC.

This clonotype appeared many times. This rearrangement joins TRBV20-1 to TRBJ2-1; 14 bases match TRBD2. Germline CDR1 reads DFQATT; CDR2 reads SNEGSKA (reference sequence). The V gene end was trimmed by 3 bases and the J gene end by 8 bases; junction bases not matched to a gene: 3. The CDR3 totals 14 residues. The CDR3 reads CSASGLAGGDEQFF. CDR3 sequence (DNA): TGCAGTGCTAGCGGACTAGCGGGAGGAGATGAGCAGTTCTTC.

This clonotype has more than one count but fewer than ten. The rearrangement joins TRBV9 to TRBJ2-7; D possibly corresponds to TRBD2 (5 bases). Trimming cost V 0 bases and J 6 bases, with 10 bases left between them. The germline CDR1 and CDR2 sequences are SGDLS and YYNGEE. CDR3 length: 13 residues. Written as DNA, the CDR3 is TGTGCCAGCAGCGTAGTTGAGAGGGCCGAGCAGTACTTC. Translation gives CASSVVERAEQYF. Filled out from reference TRBV9 and TRBJ2-7, the complete variable domain reads DSGVTQTPKHLITATGQRVTLRCSPRSGDLSVYWYQQSLDQGLQFLIQYYNGEERAKGNILERFSAQQFPDLHSELNLSSLELGDSALYFCASSVVERAEQYFGPGTRLTVT.

This clonotype was recorded a few times. V usage is TRBV20-1 and J usage is TRBJ2-2; 8 bases map to TRBD2. The CDR3 has 18 residues. Germline V gene lookup returns CDR1 DFQATT and CDR2 SNEGSKA (reference sequence). With V trimmed by 0 bases and J by 4 bases, 13 bases remained unmatched. CDR3 in amino acids: CSARDQGLEYFGTGELFF. The CDR3 nucleotides are TGCAGTGCTAGAGATCAGGGACTAGAGTACTTTGGCACCGGGGAGCTGTTTTTT.

This clonotype was seen a few times. This chain uses TRBV24-1 with TRBJ1-2; D is perhaps TRBD1 (6 bases). CDR3 length equals 14 residues. V lost 3 bases to trimming and J lost 2 bases, with 9 bases between them. Germline V CDR1 and CDR2: KGHDR, SFDVKD. CDR3 bases: TGTGCCACCAGTGATGTGGGGGGCAACTATGGCTACACCTTC. Translation gives CATSDVGGNYGYTF.

This clonotype was seen ten or more times. The chain carries TRBV29-1 and TRBJ2-3; TRBD2 aligns across 8 bases. Germline CDR1 and CDR2: SQVTM and ANQGSEA. The CDR3 length is 15 residues. The V and J ends lost 5 bases and 2 bases, in that order; junction bases with no gene match: 9. The CDR3 sequence is CSVSRRGEFTDTQYF. The CDR3 bases are TGCAGCGTTTCTAGGCGGGGGGAATTCACAGATACGCAGTATTTT.

This clonotype has only a few counts. The genes are TRBV6-1 and TRBJ2-2; no clear D. This CDR3 is built from 14 residues. In germline, CDR1 is MNHNS, CDR2 SASEGT. With 6 bases removed from V and 1 base from J, the gap between germline ends came to 9 bases. The CDR3 sequence is CASSHKGNTGELFF. For the CDR3, the DNA is TGTGCCAGCAGCCATAAGGGGAACACCGGGGAGCTGTTTTTT.

This chain connects TRBV7-3 to TRBJ2-2, with TRBD2 matching 14 bases. The CDR3 is 17 amino acids. V shed 5 bases, J shed 5 bases, and the junction held 7 bases outside the gene matches. Looked up from germline, CDR1 is SGHTA and CDR2 is FQGTGA. CDR3 region: CASSKTSGRAQTGELFF. The CDR3 nucleotides are TGTGCCAGCAGCAAGACTAGCGGGAGGGCCCAAACCGGGGAGCTGTTTTTT.

This clonotype came up many times. DNA for the CDR3: TGCGCCAGCAGCCCCACAGGCCCGGTAAATGAAAAACTGTTTTTT. Translating gives CASSPTGPVNEKLFF. V usage is TRBV5-1 and J usage is TRBJ1-4, with D possibly TRBD1 on 5 matching bases. CDR1 and CDR2 from the germline V gene are SGHRS and YFSETQ. The CDR3 contains 15 residues. V dropped 4 bases and J dropped 5 bases, with 15 bases sitting between them.

The chain carries TRBV20-1 and TRBJ2-5; 8 positions agree with TRBD2. The germline V gene has CDR1 DFQATT and CDR2 SNEGSKA (reference sequence). With V trimmed by 4 bases and J by 8 bases, 9 bases remained unmatched. CDR3 length: 13 residues. The DNA of the CDR3 is TGCAGTGCTAAATACGGGGGGGGCGATACCCAGTACTTC. Translated: CSAKYGGGDTQYF.

The J gene is TRBJ2-1, the V gene TRBV6-1; 7 positions agree with TRBD1. Trimming cost V 7 bases and J 3 bases; bases outside gene matches: 6. This CDR3 is 14 amino acids long. In germline, CDR1 is MNHNS, CDR2 SASEGT. The CDR3 sequence is CASTGTADYNEQFF. In nucleotides, the CDR3 is TGTGCCAGCACGGGGACAGCTGACTACAATGAGCAGTTCTTC.

This clonotype has a count of ten or more. The V gene is TRBV29-1, the J gene TRBJ2-1, with D perhaps given as TRBD1 or TRBD2 (5 bases each). The CDR3 is 17 amino acids. Trimming took off 5 bases at V and 0 bases at J, with 20 bases between the two ends. CDR1 and CDR2 from the germline V gene are SQVTM and ANQGSEA. The DNA of the CDR3 is TGCAGCGTTCGATCCGGGACCCGACAAATCTCCTACAATGAGCAGTTCTTC. Encoded protein: CSVRSGTRQISYNEQFF.

This clonotype was detected only a few times. The chain uses TRBV15 and TRBJ2-7, with a tentative D call TRBD1 (5 bases). Germline CDR1 is LNHNV and CDR2 is YYDKDF (reference sequence). Trimming took 5 bases from V and 0 from J, leaving 14 bases between them. The CDR3 consists of 15 residues. CDR3 protein: CATSANRLISYEQYF. In DNA, the CDR3 is TGTGCCACCAGCGCCAACAGGTTAATCTCCTACGAGCAGTACTTC.

This clonotype was counted ten times or more. The chain is built from TRBV12-3 or TRBV12-4 and TRBJ2-1; D gene ambiguous. With 3 bases removed from V and 8 bases from J, the gap between germline ends came to 8 bases. The CDR3 runs 12 residues. The CDR3 protein is CASSFGGDEQFF. Here the CDR3 DNA reads TGTGCCAGCAGTTTCGGTGGCGATGAGCAGTTCTTC.

This clonotype was observed a few times. The rearrangement joins TRBV9 to TRBJ2-1; 9 bases align to TRBD2. The CDR3 sequence is 15 residues long. Per the germline V gene, CDR1 is SGDLS and CDR2 is YYNGEE. With V trimmed by 0 bases and J by 7 bases, 5 bases remained unmatched. The CDR3 DNA is TGTGCCAGCAGCGTAGGAGCGGGAGGTGGGAATGAGCAGTTCTTC. It is translated as CASSVGAGGGNEQFF. Looking up the rest from reference TRBV9 and TRBJ2-1 gives the full variable domain: DSGVTQTPKHLITATGQRVTLRCSPRSGDLSVYWYQQSLDQGLQFLIQYYNGEERAKGNILERFSAQQFPDLHSELNLSSLELGDSALYFCASSVGAGGGNEQFFGPGTRLTVL.

This clonotype turned up a few times. The chain uses TRBV12-3 or TRBV12-4 and TRBJ2-3; D call uncertain. The CDR3 is 14 residues long. V was clipped by 6 bases and J by 3 bases, with 13 bases between them. As DNA, the CDR3 is TGTGCCAGCAGAACCCCGGCAGGAACAGATACGCAGTATTTT. Translating it yields CASRTPAGTDTQYF.

The rearrangement joins TRBV29-1 to TRBJ2-1; D might be TRBD1 (5 bases). The CDR3 runs to 14 residues. V lost 4 bases and J lost 4, with 14 bases in between. Per germline, CDR1 SQVTM and CDR2 ANQGSEA. The CDR3 DNA follows: TGCAGCGTTGGAACCCGACAGTATTACAATGAGCAGTTCTTC. Protein product: CSVGTRQYYNEQFF.

In this sample, this clonotype turned up many times. As DNA, the CDR3 is TGTGCCAGCAGTCCGATAGGAGGACGGAACCAAGAGACCCAGTACTTC. Translated: CASSPIGGRNQETQYF. The chain has TRBV7-6 and TRBJ2-5; weak D call: TRBD2 (5 bases). From germline, CDR1 is SGHVS and CDR2 FNYEAQ. The CDR3 sequence is 16 residues long. Trimming took off 6 bases at V and 0 bases at J, with 17 bases between the two ends. Full variable domain (remainder filled in from reference TRBV7-6 and TRBJ2-5): GAGVSQSPRYKVTKRGQDVALRCDPISGHVSLYWYRQALGQGPEFLTYFNYEAQQDKSGLPNDRFSAERPEGSISTLTIQRTEQRDSAMYRCASSPIGGRNQETQYFGPGTRLLVL.

This clonotype has only a few counts. CDR3 loop: CASRGQGGEQFF. In DNA form, the CDR3 reads TGTGCCAGCAGGGGACAGGGTGGCGAGCAGTTCTTC. The chain uses TRBV12-3 or TRBV12-4 and TRBJ2-1, with 9 bases matching TRBD1. The CDR3 contains 12 residues. V was pared by 6 bases and J by 10 bases, with 4 bases of the junction left unmatched.

CDR3 sequence: CASSPRLAGNTGELFF. CDR3 DNA sequence: TGTGCCAGCAGCCCTCGACTAGCGGGAAACACCGGGGAGCTGTTTTTT. The chain recombines TRBV7-2 with TRBJ2-2; 11 nucleotides agree with TRBD2. Germline loops: CDR1 SGHTA, CDR2 FQGNSA. This CDR3 spans 16 amino acids. J lost 2 bases, V lost 5 bases, and 4 bases had no gene match.

The V call is TRBV20-1, the J call TRBJ2-1; 14 positions match TRBD2. This CDR3 has 18 residues. Per germline, CDR1 DFQATT and CDR2 SNEGSKA (reference sequence). Trimming cost V 5 bases and J 3 bases; bases outside gene matches: 12. For the CDR3, the DNA is TGCAGTGCTTACGAGGGGACTAGCGGGGGCGCTGGCTACAATGAGCAGTTCTTC. Its protein is CSAYEGTSGGAGYNEQFF.